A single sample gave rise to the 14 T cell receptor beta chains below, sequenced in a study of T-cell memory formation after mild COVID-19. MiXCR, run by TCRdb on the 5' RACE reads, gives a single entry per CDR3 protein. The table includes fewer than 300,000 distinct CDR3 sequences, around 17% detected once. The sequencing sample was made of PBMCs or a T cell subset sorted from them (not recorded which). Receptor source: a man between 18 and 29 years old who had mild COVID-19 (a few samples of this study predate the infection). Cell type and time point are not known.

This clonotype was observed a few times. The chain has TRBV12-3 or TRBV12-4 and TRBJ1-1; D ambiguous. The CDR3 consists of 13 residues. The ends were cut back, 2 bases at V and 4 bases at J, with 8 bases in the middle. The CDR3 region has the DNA TGTGCCAGCAGTTTATTAAGGATCACTGAAGCTTTCTTT. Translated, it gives CASSLLRITEAFF.

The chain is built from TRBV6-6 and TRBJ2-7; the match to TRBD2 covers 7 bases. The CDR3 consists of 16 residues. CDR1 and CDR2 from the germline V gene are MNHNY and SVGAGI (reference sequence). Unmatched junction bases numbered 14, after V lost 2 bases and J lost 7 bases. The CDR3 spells CASSYLPGFLGGEQYF. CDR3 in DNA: TGTGCCAGCAGTTACCTCCCCGGTTTCTTGGGGGGGGAGCAGTACTTC.

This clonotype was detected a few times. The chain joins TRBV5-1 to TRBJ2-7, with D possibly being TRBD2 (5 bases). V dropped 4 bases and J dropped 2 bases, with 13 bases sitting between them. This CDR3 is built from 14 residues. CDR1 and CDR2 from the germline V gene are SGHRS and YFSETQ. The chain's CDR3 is CASSPSLGTYEQYF. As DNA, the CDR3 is TGCGCCAGCAGCCCTAGCCTAGGTACCTACGAGCAGTACTTC.

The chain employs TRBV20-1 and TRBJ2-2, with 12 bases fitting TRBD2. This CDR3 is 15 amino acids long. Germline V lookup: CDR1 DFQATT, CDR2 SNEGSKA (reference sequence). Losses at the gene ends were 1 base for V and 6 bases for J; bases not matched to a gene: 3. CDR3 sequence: CSARGGLAGPGELFF. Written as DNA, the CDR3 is TGCAGTGCTAGAGGAGGACTAGCGGGGCCCGGGGAGCTGTTTTTT.

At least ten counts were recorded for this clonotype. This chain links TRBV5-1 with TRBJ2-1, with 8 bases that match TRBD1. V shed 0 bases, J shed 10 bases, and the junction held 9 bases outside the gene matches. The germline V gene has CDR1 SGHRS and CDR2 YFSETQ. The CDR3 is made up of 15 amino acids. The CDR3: CASSLAPSGGVEQFF. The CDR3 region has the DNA TGCGCCAGCAGCTTGGCCCCCTCAGGGGGCGTAGAGCAGTTCTTC.

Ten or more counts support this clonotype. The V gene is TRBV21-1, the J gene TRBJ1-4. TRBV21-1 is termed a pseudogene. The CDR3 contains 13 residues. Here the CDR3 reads CASGNRRSEKLFF. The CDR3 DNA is TGTGCCAGTGGCAACAGGAGGAGTGAAAAACTGTTTTTT.

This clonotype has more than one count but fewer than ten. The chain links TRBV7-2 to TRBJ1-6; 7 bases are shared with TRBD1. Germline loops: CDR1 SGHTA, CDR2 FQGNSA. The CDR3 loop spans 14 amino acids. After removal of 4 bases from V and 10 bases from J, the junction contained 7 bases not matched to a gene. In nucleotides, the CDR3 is TGTGCCAGCAGCTCCCGACAGGGACAATCACCCCTCCACTTT. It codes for CASSSRQGQSPLHF.

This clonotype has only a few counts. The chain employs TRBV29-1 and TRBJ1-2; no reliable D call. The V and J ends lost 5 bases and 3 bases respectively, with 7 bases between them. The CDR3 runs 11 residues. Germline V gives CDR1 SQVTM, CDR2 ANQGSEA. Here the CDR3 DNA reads TGCAGCGTTCTCTCGGACTATGGCTACACCTTC. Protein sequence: CSVLSDYGYTF.

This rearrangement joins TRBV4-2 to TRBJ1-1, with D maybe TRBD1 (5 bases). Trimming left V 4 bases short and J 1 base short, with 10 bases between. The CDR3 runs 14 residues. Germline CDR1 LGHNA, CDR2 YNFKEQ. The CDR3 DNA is TGTGCCAGCAGCCGACCCGGGGGGAACACTGAAGCTTTCTTT. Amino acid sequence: CASSRPGGNTEAFF.

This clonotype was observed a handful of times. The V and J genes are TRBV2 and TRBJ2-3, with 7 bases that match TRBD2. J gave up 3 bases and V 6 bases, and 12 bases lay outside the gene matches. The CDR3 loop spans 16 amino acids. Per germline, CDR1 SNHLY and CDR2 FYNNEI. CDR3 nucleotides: TGTGCCAGCAGGAGAAGCGGGGTAAACAGGACAGATACGCAGTATTTT. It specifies CASRRSGVNRTDTQYF.

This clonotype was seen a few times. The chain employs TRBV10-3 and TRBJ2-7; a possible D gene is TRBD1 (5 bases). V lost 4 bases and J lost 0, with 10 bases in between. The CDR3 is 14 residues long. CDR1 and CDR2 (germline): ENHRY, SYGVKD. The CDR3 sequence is CAISVGQLSYEQYF. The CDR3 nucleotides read TGTGCCATCAGTGTGGGGCAGCTCTCCTACGAGCAGTACTTC.

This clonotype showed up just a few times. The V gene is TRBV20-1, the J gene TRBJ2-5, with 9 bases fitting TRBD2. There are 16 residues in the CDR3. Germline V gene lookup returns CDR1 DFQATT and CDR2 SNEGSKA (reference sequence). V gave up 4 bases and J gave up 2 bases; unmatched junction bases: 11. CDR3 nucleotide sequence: TGCAGTGCTATAGTAGCGGGGGCGAACCCACAAGAGACCCAGTACTTC. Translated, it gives CSAIVAGANPQETQYF.

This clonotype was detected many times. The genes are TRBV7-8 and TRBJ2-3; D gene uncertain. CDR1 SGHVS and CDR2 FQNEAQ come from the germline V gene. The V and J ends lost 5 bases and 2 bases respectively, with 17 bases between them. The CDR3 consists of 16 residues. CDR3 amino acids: CASSQVRVRDTDTQYF. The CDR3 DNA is TGTGCCAGCAGCCAGGTACGGGTCCGCGACACAGATACGCAGTATTTT.

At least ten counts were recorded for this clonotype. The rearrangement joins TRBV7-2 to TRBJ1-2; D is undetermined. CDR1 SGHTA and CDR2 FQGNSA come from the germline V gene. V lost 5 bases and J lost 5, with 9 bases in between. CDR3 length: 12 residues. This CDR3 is CASSPGIYGYTF. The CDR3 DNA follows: TGTGCCAGCAGCCCCGGGATTTATGGCTACACCTTC. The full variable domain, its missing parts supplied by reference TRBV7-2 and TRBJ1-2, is GAGVSQSPSNKVTEKGKDVELRCDPISGHTALYWYRQSLGQGLEFLIYFQGNSAPDKSGLPSDRFSAERTGGSVSTLTIQRTQQEDSAVYLCASSPGIYGYTFGSGTRLTVV.